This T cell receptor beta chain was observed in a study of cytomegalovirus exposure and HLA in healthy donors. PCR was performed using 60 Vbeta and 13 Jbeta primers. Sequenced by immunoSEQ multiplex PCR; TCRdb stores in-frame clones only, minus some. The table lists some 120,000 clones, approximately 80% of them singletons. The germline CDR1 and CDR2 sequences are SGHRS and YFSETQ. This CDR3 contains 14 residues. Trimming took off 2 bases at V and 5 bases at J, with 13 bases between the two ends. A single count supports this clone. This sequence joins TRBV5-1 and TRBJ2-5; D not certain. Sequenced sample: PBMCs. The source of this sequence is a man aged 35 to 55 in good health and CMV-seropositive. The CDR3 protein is CASSLGAPGETQYF. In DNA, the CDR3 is TGCGCCAGCAGCTTAGGCGCCCCGGGTGAGACCCAGTACTTC.